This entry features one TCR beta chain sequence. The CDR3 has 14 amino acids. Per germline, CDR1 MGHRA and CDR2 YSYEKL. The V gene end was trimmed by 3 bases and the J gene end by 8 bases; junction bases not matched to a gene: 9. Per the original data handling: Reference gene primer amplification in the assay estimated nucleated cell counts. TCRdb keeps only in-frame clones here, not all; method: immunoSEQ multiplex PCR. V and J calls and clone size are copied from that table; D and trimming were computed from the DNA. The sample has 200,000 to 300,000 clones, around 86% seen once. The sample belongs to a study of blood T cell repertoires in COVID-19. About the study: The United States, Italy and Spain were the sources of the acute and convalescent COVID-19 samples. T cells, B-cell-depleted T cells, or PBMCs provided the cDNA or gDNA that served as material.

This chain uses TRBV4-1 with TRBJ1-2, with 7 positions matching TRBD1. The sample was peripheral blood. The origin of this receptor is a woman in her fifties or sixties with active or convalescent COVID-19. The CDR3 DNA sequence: TGCGCCAGCAGCCACAGGGGGTCGGGGCTCGGCTACACCTTC. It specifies CASSHRGSGLGYTF.